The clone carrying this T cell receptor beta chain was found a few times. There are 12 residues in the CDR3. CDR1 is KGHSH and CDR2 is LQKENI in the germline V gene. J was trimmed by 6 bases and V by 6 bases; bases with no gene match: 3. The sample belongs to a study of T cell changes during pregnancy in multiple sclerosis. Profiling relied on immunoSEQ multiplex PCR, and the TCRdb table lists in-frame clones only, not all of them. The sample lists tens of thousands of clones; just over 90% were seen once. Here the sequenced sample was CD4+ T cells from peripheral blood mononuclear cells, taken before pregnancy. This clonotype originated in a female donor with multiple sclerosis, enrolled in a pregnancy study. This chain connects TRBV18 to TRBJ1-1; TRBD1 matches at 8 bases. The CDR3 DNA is TGTGCCAGCTCGTCGGACAGGGCTGAAGCTTTCTTT. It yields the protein CASSSDRAEAFF.